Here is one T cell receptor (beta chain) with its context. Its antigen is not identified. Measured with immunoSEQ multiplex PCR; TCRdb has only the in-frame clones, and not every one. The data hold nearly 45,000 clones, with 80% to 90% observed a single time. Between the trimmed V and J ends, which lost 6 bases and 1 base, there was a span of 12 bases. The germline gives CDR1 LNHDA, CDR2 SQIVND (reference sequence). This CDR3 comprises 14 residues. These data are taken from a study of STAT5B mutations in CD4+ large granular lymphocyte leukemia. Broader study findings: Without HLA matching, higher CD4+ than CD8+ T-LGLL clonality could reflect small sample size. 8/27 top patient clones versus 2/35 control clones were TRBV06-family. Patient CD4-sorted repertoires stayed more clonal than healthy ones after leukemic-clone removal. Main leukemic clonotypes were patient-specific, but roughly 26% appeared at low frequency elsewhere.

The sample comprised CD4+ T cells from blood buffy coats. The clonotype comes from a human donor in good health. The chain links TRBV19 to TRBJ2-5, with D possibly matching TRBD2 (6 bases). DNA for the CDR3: TGTGCCAGTAGGCGACTAGGACTCCAAGAGACCCAGTACTTC. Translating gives CASRRLGLQETQYF.